This T cell receptor beta chain originates from a study of shared clonotypes between healthy human individuals. CDR1 and CDR2 (germline): SGDLS, YYNGEE. Trimming cost V 0 bases and J 5 bases; bases outside gene matches: 3. The CDR3 is 16 residues long. Libraries were prepared by immunoSEQ multiplex PCR; TCRdb keeps only in-frame clonotypes and omits some of them. The sample includes around 300,000 clones, around 86% of them seen just once. The sequence derives from a man younger than 35 in good health. The rearrangement links TRBV9 to TRBJ2-3; TRBD2 agrees at 13 bases. Material: memory CD8+ T cells sorted from blood. Described subset: CD45RO+ cells pooled with CCR7-negative TemRA cells. The CDR3 loop is CASSVGLAGGKDTQYF. CDR3 bases: TGTGCCAGCAGCGTAGGACTAGCGGGGGGCAAAGATACGCAGTATTTT. Variable domain in full (rest from reference TRBV9 and TRBJ2-3): DSGVTQTPKHLITATGQRVTLRCSPRSGDLSVYWYQQSLDQGLQFLIQYYNGEERAKGNILERFSAQQFPDLHSELNLSSLELGDSALYFCASSVGLAGGKDTQYFGPGTRLTVL.